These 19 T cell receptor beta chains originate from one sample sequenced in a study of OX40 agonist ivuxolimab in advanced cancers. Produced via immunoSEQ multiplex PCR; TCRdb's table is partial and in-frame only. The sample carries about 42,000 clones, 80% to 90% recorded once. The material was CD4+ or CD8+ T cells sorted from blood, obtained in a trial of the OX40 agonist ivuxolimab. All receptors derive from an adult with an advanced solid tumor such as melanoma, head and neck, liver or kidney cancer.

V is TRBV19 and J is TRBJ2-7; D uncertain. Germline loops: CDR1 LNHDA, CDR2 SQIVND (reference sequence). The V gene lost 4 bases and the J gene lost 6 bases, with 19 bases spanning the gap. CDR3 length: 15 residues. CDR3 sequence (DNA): TGTGCCAGTAGTACCGGAATCCAGCCCTCGGGCGAGCAGTACTTC. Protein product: CASSTGIQPSGEQYF.

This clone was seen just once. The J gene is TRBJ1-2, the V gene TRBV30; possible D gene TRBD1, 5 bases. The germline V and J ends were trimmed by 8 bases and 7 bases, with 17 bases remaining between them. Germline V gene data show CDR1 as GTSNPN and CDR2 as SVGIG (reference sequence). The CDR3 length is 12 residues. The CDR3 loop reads CAGATRSGGYTF. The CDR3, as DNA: TGTGCCGGGGCCACTAGATCGGGTGGCTACACCTTC.

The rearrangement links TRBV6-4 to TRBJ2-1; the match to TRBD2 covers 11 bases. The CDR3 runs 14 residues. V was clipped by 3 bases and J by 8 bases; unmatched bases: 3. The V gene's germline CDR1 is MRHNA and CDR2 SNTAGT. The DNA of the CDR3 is TGTGCCAGCAGTGAACTAGCGGGAGACGATGAGCAGTTCTTC. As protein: CASSELAGDDEQFF.

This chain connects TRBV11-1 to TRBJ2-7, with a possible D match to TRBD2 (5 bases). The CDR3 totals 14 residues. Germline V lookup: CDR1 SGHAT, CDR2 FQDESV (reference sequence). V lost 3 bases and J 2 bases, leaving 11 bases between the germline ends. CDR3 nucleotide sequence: TGTGCCAGCAGCTTTAGTGGGAGCACCTACGAGCAGTACTTC. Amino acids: CASSFSGSTYEQYF.

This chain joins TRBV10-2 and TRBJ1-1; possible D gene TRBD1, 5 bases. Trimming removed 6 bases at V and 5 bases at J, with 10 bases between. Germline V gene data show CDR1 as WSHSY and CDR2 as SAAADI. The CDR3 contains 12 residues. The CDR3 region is CASRDIGTEAFF. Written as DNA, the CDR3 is TGCGCCAGCAGGGACATAGGGACTGAAGCTTTCTTT.

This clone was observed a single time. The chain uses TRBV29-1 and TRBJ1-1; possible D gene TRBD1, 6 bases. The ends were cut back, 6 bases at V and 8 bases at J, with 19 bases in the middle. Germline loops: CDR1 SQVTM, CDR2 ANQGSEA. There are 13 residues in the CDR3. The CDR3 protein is CSVLTLGHLEAFF. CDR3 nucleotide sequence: TGCAGCGTCCTAACCCTGGGACACCTAGAAGCTTTCTTT.

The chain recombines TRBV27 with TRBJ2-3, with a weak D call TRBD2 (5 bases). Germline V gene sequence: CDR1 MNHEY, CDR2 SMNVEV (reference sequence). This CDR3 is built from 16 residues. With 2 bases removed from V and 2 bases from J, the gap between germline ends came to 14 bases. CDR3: CASSLAVSGFTDTQYF. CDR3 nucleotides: TGTGCCAGCAGTTTAGCGGTCTCGGGATTCACAGATACGCAGTATTTT.

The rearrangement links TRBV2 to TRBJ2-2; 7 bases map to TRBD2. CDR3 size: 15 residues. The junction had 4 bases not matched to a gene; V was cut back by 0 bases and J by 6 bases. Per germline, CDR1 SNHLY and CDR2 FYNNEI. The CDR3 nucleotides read TGTGCCAGCAGTGAAGCGGGGGGGAATCCCGGGGAGCTGTTTTTT. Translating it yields CASSEAGGNPGELFF.

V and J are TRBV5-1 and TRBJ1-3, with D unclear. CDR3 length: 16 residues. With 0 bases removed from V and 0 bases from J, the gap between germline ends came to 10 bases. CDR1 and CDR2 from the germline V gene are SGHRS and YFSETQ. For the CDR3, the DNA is TGCGCCAGCAGCTTGGGGTCCGTAAGCTCTGGAAACACCATATATTTT. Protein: CASSLGSVSSGNTIYF.

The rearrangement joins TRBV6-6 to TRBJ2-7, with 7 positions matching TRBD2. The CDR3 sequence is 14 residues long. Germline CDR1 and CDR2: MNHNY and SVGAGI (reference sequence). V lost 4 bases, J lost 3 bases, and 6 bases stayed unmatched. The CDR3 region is CASSLGDYYYEQYV. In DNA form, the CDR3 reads TGTGCCAGCAGTTTGGGGGACTACTACTACGAGCAGTACGTC.

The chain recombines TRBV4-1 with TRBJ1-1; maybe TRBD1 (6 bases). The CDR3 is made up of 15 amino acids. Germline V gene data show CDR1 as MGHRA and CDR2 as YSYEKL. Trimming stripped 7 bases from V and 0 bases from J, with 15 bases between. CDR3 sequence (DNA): TGCGCCAGCAACCGGGACACCAGCATGAACACTGAAGCTTTCTTT. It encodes CASNRDTSMNTEAFF.

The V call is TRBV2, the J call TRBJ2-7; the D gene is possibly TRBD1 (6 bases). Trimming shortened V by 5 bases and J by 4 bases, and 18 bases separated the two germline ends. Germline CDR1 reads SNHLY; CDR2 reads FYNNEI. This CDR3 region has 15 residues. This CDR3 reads CASSIGGNRAYEQYV. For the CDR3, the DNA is TGTGCCAGCAGTATAGGGGGAAACAGGGCTTACGAGCAGTACGTC.

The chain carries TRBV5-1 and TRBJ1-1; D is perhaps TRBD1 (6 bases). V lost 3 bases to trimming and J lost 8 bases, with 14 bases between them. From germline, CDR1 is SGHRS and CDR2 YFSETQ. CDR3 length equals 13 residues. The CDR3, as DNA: TGCGCCAGCAGCTCCCAGGGGCAGACCGAAGCTTTCTTT. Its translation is CASSSQGQTEAFF.

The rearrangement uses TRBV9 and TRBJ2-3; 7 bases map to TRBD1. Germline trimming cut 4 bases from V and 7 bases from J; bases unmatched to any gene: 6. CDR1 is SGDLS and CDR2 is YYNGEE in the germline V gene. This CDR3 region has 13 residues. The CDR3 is CASSRDSRNTQYF. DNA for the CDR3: TGTGCCAGCAGCCGGGACAGCCGAAATACGCAGTATTTT.

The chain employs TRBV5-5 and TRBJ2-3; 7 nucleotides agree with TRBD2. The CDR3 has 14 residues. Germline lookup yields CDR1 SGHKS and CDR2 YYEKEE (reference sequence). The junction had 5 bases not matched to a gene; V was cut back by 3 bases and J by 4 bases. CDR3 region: CASSSPSGADTQYF. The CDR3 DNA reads TGTGCCAGCAGCTCCCCAAGCGGGGCAGATACGCAGTATTTT.

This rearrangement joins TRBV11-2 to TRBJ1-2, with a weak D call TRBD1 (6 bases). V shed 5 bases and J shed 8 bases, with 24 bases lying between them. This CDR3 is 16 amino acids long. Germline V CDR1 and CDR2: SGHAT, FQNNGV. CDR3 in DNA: TGTGCCAGCAGCCCCATAGGGGGTAGGAGGTTGGAAGGCTACACCTTC. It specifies CASSPIGGRRLEGYTF.

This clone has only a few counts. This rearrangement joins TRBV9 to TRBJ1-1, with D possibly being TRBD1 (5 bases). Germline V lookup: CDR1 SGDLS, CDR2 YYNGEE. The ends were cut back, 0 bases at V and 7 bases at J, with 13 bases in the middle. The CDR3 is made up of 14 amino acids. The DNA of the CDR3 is TGTGCCAGCAGCGTAGCCGACAGAGAGTTTGAAGCTTTCTTT. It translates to CASSVADREFEAFF.

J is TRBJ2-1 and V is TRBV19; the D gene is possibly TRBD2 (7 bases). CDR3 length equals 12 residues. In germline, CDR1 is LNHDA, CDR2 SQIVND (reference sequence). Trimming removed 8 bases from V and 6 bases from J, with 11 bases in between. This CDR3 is CASAGGLNEQFF. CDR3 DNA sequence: TGTGCCAGTGCCGGGGGGCTCAATGAGCAGTTCTTC.

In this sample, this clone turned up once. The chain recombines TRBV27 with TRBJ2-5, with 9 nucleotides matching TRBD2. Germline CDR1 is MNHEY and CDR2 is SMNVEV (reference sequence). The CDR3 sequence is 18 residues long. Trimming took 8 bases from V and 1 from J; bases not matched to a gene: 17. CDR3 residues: CASAPRLAVTKFQETQYF. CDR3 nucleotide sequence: TGTGCCAGCGCCCCTCGACTAGCGGTAACCAAATTCCAAGAGACCCAGTACTTC.